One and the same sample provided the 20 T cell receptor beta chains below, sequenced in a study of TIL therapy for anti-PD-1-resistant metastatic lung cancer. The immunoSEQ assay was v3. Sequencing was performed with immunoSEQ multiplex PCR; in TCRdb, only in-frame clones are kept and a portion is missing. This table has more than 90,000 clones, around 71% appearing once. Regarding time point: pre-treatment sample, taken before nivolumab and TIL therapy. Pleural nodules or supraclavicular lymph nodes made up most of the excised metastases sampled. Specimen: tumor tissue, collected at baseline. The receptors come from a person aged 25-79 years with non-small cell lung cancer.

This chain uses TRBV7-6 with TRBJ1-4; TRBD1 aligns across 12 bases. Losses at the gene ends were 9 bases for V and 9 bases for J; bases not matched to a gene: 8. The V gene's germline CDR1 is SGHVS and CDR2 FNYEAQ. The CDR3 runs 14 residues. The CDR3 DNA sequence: TGTGCCAGTCGCCCGGGACAGGGGGCGAAAAAACTGTTTTTT. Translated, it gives CASRPGQGAKKLFF.

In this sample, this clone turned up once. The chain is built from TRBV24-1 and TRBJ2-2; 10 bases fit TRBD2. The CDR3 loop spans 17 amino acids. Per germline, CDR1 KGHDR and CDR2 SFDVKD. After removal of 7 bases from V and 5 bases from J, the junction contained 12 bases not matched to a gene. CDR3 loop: CATSQLTSGTGTGELFF. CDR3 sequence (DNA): TGTGCCACCAGCCAACTAACTAGCGGGACGGGGACCGGGGAGCTGTTTTTT.

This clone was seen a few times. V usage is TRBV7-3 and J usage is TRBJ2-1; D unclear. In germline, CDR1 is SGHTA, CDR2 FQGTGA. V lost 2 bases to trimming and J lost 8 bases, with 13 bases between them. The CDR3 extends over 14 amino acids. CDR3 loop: CASSLGRAWDEQFF. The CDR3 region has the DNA TGTGCCAGCAGCTTAGGACGGGCTTGGGATGAGCAGTTCTTC. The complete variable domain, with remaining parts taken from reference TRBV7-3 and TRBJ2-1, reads GAGVSQTPSNKVTEKGKYVELRCDPISGHTALYWYRQSLGQGPEFLIYFQGTGAADDSGLPNDRFFAVRPEGSVSTLKIQRTERGDSAVYLCASSLGRAWDEQFFGPGTRLTVL.

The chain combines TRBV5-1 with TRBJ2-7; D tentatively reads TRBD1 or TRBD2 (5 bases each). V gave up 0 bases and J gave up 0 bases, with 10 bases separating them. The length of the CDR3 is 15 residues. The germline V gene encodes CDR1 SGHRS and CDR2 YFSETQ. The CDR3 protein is CASSLGGSNSYEQYF. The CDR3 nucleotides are TGCGCCAGCAGCTTGGGGGGGTCGAACTCCTACGAGCAGTACTTC.

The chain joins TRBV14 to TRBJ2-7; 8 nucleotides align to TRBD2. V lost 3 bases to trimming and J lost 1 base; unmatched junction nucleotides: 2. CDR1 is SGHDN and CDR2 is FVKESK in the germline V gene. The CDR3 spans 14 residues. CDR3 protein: CASSQGLDSYEQYF. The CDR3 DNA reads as TGTGCCAGCAGCCAGGGACTAGATTCCTACGAGCAGTACTTC.

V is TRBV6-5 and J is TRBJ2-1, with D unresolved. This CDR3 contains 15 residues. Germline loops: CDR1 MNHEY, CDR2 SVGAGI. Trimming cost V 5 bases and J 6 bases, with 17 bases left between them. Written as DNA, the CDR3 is TGTGCCAGCAGTCCTTTGTATCCCCCCGTCAATGAGCAGTTCTTC. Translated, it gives CASSPLYPPVNEQFF.

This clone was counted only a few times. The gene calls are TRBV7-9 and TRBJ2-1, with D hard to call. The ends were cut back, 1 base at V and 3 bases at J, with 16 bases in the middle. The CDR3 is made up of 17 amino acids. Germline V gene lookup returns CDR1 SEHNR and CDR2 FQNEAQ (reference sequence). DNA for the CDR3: TGTGCCAGCAGCTTAGGATTTGGCTTACTCCACTACAATGAGCAGTTCTTC. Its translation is CASSLGFGLLHYNEQFF.

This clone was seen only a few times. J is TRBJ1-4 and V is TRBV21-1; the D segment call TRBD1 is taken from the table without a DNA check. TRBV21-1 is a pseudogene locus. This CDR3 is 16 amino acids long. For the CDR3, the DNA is TGTGCCAGCAGCAATTGGGCCAACGCAACTAATGAAAAACTGTTTTTT. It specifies CASSNWANATNEKLFF.

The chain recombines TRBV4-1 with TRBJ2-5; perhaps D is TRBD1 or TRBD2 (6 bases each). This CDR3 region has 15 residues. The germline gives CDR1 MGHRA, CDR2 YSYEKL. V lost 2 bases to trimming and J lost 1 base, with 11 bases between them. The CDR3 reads CASSQSGAPQETQYF. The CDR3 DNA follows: TGCGCCAGCAGCCAATCGGGGGCCCCCCAAGAGACCCAGTACTTC.

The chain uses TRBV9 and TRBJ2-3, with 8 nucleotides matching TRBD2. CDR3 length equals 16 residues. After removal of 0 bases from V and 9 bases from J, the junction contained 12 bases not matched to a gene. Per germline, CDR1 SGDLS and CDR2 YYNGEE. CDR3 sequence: CASSVVSSRGGGTQYF. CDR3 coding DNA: TGTGCCAGCAGCGTAGTATCTTCTCGGGGGGGCGGGACGCAGTATTTT.

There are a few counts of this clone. CDR3 sequence: CATSRVGTGKSEPLHF. CDR3 coding DNA: TGTGCCACCAGCAGAGTTGGGACAGGCAAGAGTGAACCCCTCCACTTT. This chain links TRBV15 with TRBJ1-6; 8 positions agree with TRBD1. Trimming removed 1 base from V and 12 bases from J; junction bases left unmatched: 11. This CDR3 comprises 16 residues. Germline assignment: CDR1 LNHNV and CDR2 YYDKDF (reference sequence).

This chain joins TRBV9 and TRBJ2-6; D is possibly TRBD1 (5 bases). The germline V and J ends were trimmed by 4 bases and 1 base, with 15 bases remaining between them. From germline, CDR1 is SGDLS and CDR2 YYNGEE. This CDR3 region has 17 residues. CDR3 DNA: TGTGCCAGCAGCCCACGGACACTCGGATCTGGGGCCAACGTCCTGACTTTC. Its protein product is CASSPRTLGSGANVLTF.

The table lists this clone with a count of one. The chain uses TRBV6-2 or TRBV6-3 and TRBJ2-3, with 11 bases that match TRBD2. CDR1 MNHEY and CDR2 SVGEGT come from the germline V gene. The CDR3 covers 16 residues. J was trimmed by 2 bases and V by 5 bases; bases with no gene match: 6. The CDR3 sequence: CASSGRLAGNTDTQYF. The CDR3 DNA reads TGTGCCAGCAGTGGAAGACTAGCGGGGAACACAGATACGCAGTATTTT.

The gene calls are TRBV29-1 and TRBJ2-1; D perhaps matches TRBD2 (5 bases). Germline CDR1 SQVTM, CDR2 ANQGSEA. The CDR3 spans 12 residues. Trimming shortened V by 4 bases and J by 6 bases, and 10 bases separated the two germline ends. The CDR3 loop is CSVVGGSNEQFF. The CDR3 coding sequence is TGCAGCGTTGTTGGTGGGAGCAATGAGCAGTTCTTC.

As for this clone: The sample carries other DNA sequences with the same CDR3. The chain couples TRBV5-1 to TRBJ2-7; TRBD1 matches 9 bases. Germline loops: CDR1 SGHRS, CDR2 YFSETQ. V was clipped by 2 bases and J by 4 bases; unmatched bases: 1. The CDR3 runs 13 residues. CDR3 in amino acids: CASSLDRGYEQYF. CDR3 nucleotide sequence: TGCGCCAGCAGCTTAGACAGGGGGTACGAGCAGTACTTC.

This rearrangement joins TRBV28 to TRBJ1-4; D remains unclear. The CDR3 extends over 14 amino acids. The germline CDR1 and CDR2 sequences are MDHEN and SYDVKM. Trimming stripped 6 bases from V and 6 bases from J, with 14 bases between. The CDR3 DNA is TGTGCCAGCAGGGGTCCGGGGAGGGATGAAAAACTGTTTTTT. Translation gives CASRGPGRDEKLFF.

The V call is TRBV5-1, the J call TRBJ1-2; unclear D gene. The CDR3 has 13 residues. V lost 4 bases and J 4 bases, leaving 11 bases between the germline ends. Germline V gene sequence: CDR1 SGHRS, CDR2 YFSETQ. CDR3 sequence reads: CASSPTRGYGYTF. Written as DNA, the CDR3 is TGCGCCAGCAGCCCAACACGGGGCTATGGCTACACCTTC.

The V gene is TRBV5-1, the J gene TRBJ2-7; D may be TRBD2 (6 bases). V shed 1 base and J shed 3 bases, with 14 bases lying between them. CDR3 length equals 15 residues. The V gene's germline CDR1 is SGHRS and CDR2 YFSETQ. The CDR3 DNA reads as TGCGCCAGCAGCTTGCTCTGGGACTCAAACTACGAGCAGTACTTC. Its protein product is CASSLLWDSNYEQYF.

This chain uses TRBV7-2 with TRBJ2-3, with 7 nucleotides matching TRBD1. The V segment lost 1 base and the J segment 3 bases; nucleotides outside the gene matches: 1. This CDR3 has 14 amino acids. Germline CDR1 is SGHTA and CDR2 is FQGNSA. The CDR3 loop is CASSLDRGTDTQYF. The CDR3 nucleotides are TGTGCCAGCAGCTTAGACAGGGGAACAGATACGCAGTATTTT.

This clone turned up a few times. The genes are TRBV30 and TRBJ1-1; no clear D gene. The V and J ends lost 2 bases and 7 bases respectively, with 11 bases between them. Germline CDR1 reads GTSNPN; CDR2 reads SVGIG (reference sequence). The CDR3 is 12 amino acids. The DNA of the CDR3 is TGTGCCTGGAGTCTATCTGGGTTTGAAGCTTTCTTT. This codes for CAWSLSGFEAFF.